The 5 T cell receptor beta chains presented below share a single source sample, sequenced in a study of T cell responses to AZD1222 COVID-19 vaccine. The protocol was immunoSEQ multiplex PCR, while the TCRdb copy is restricted to in-frame clones and leaves out a portion. Of some 90,000 clones detected, approximately 86% appear once; the ten largest clones hold approximately 8%. This specimen consisted of peripheral blood, obtained on day 0 of AZD1222 vaccination. The receptors here all came from an adult in good health.

The chain recombines TRBV12-3 or TRBV12-4 with TRBJ2-2; D gene uncertain. Between the trimmed V and J ends, which lost 4 bases and 8 bases, there was a span of 11 bases. This CDR3 region has 13 residues. CDR3 nucleotide sequence: TGTGCCAGCAGTTCTGCGATCCCTGGGGAGCTGTTTTTT. Its translation is CASSSAIPGELFF.

V usage is TRBV10-3 and J usage is TRBJ1-1; D call uncertain. The ends were cut back, 3 bases at V and 0 bases at J, with 11 bases in the middle. The CDR3 runs to 15 residues. Germline V CDR1 and CDR2: ENHRY, SYGVKD. CDR3 nucleotides: TGTGCCATCAGTGATCAGACGGAAATGAACACTGAAGCTTTCTTT. Its protein is CAISDQTEMNTEAFF.

This chain connects TRBV29-1 to TRBJ1-4; D remains unclear. CDR1 is SQVTM, CDR2 ANQGSEA, per germline. V shed 2 bases and J shed 8 bases, with 12 bases lying between them. The CDR3 consists of 13 residues. CDR3 nucleotides: TGCAGCGTTGAATGGTCCGGCAGGGAAAAACTGTTTTTT. It specifies CSVEWSGREKLFF.

The chain combines TRBV4-2 with TRBJ1-2; 7 bases agree with TRBD1. The CDR3 loop spans 15 amino acids. Germline V gene data show CDR1 as LGHNA and CDR2 as YNFKEQ. The junction had 6 bases not matched to a gene; V was cut back by 0 bases and J by 5 bases. CDR3 sequence (DNA): TGTGCCAGCAGCCAAGATTTAAGGGGGCCGTATGGCTACACCTTC. Translated, it gives CASSQDLRGPYGYTF.

In this sample, this clone turned up once. The genes are TRBV5-8 and TRBJ1-5; no clear D gene. Germline values: CDR1 SGHTS, CDR2 YDEGEE. V was cut by 0 bases and J by 5 bases, with 12 bases left in between. The CDR3 is made up of 15 amino acids. The CDR3 region is CASSLDTSRHQPQHF. CDR3 coding DNA: TGTGCCAGCAGCTTGGATACTTCTCGACATCAGCCCCAGCATTTT.